This T cell receptor (beta chain) was documented in a study of blood T cell repertoires in COVID-19. Profiling relied on immunoSEQ multiplex PCR, and the TCRdb table lists in-frame clones only, not all of them. The top ten hold over 1% of the sample, which has over 300,000 clones, 80% to 90% seen once. V was clipped by 4 bases and J by 5 bases, with 5 bases between them. CDR3 length: 11 residues. Germline V gene data show CDR1 as GTSNPN and CDR2 as SVGIG (reference sequence). The rearrangement links TRBV30 to TRBJ1-4, with unresolved D. The receptor comes from a man aged 40-50 years with acute or convalescent COVID-19. Sample: peripheral blood. CDR3 protein: CAWTENEKLFF. In nucleotides, the CDR3 is TGTGCCTGGACCGAGAATGAAAAACTGTTTTTT.